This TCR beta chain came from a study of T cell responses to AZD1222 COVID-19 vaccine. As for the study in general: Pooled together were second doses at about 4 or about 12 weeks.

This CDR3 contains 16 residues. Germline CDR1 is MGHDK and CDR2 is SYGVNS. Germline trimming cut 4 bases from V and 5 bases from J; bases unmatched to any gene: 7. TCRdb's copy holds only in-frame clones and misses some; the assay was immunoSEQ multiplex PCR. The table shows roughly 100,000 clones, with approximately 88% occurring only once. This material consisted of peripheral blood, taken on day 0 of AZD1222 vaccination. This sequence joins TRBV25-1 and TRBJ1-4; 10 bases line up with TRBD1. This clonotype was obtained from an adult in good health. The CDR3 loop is CASSATWDRGNEKLFF. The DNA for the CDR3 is TGTGCCAGCAGTGCCACCTGGGACAGGGGAAATGAAAAACTGTTTTTT.